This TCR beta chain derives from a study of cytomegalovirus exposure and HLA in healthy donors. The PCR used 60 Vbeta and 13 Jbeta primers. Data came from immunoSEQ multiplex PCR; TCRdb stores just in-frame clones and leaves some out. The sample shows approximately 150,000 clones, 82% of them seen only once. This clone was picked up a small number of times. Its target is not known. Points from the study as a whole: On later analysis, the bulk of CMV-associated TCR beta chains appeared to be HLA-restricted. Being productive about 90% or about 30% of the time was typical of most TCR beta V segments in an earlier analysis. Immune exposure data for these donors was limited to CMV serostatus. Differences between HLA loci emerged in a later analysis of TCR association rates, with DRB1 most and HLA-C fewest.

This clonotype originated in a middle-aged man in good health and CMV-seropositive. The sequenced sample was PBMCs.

The DNA of the CDR3 is TGCGCCAGCAGCCGAGACAGTAAAGCTAACTATGGCTACACCTTC. Its translation: CASSRDSKANYGYTF. This rearrangement joins TRBV4-3 to TRBJ1-2; D perhaps matches TRBD1 (5 bases). There are 15 residues in the CDR3. Germline V CDR1 and CDR2: LGHNA, YSLEER. The ends were cut back, 4 bases at V and 0 bases at J, with 12 bases in the middle.